The rows below give T cell receptor beta chains drawn from one sample of a study of blood T cells in healthy people across ages. TCRdb re-called the 5' RACE reads with MiXCR, one entry per CDR3 protein. The data show 2 million or so distinct CDR3 sequences, around half seen once. Specimen: blood. The receptors were sampled from a middle-aged woman in good health. The CDR3 runs from the conserved cysteine through the conserved F or W. D genes are given only for firm matches. The size entry is marked missing in some rows and otherwise reads once, few, many or a size class.

j_call | d_call | cdr3_length | v_call | clone_size | cdr3_nt | cdr3_aa
TRBJ2-3 | - | 14 | TRBV20-1 | few | TGCAGTGCTAGAGAAGCAGAAAGCACAGATACGCAGTATTTT | CSAREAESTDTQYF
TRBJ2-1 | - | 12 | TRBV6-2/TRBV6-3 | - | TGTGCCAGCAGTTGGAGGCAACATGAGCAGTTCTTC | CASSWRQHEQFF
TRBJ2-5 | - | 12 | TRBV29-1 | - | TGCAGCGTTGTTGTTTTCCAAGAGACCCAGTACTTC | CSVVVFQETQYF
TRBJ2-1 | TRBD1 | 15 | TRBV18 | - | TGTGCCAGCTCACTTGATCCGACAGGGTCCTACGAGCAGTTCTTC | CASSLDPTGSYEQFF
TRBJ2-1 | - | 14 | TRBV10-3 | - | TGTGCCATCAGTGATTACAGTTCCTACAATGAGCAGTTCTTC | CAISDYSSYNEQFF
TRBJ2-6 | TRBD1 | 17 | TRBV27 | - | TGTGCCAGCAGTATAACAGGGGGGAACTCTGGGGCCAACGTCCTGACTTTC | CASSITGGNSGANVLTF
TRBJ2-7 | - | 13 | TRBV6-2/TRBV6-3 | many | TGTGCCAGCAGTCACTTACCCCAGGGGGAGCAGTACTTC | CASSHLPQGEQYF
TRBJ2-1 | TRBD1 | 16 | TRBV3-1 | - | TGTGCCAGCAGCCAAGATGTCCGGACAGGGCACAATGAGCAGTTCTTC | CASSQDVRTGHNEQFF
TRBJ1-2 | - | 14 | TRBV27 | few | TGTGCCACCCTAGACAGGAACGCTAACTATGGCTACACCTTC | CATLDRNANYGYTF
TRBJ1-5 | - | 13 | TRBV20-1 | - | TGCAGTGCTCAGGGAGGGGGCAATCAGCCCCAGCATTTT | CSAQGGGNQPQHF
TRBJ2-3 | - | 14 | TRBV4-2 | - | TGTGCCAGCAGCCAAGATACAGCTGTAGGCACGCAGTATTTT | CASSQDTAVGTQYF
TRBJ2-3 | - | 15 | TRBV14 | - | TGTGCCAGCAGCCAAAGGCAAGGACCCACAGATACGCAGTATTTT | CASSQRQGPTDTQYF
TRBJ2-5 | TRBD1 | 17 | TRBV11-2 | - | TGTGCCAGCAGCTTAGGGATTGGAGGACAGGGGGGGGAGACCCAGTACTTC | CASSLGIGGQGGETQYF
TRBJ1-2 | - | 14 | TRBV6-5 | - | TGTGCCAGCAGTTACGATGAGTCTAACTATGGCTACACCTTC | CASSYDESNYGYTF
TRBJ2-1 | TRBD2 | 15 | TRBV4-3 | - | TGCGCCAGCAGCCCGTCGACTAGCGGGGTATTGAAACAGTTCTTC | CASSPSTSGVLKQFF
TRBJ2-7 | - | 14 | TRBV20-1 | - | TGCAGTGCTCCCCCTACGGGGCCCTCCTACGAGCAGTACTTC | CSAPPTGPSYEQYF
TRBJ2-7 | - | 14 | TRBV5-1 | - | TGCGCCAGCAGCCGAGGGGGGAGTCGGTACGAGCAGTACTTC | CASSRGGSRYEQYF
TRBJ2-3 | TRBD2 | 15 | TRBV6-4 | - | TGTGCCAGCAGTCAGCGGGGGACTAGCACAGATACGCAGTATTTT | CASSQRGTSTDTQYF
TRBJ1-2 | - | 11 | TRBV20-1 | few | TGCAGTGGAGTCAGAAACTATGGCTACACCTTC | CSGVRNYGYTF
TRBJ1-5 | - | 14 | TRBV7-2 | - | TGTGCCAGCAGCTTAGGTGGGGTTGCTCAGCCCCAGCATTTT | CASSLGGVAQPQHF
TRBJ2-5 | - | 11 | TRBV29-1 | - | TGCAGCACTTGTTTTGTAGAGACCCAGTACTTC | CSTCFVETQYF
TRBJ1-2 | - | 15 | TRBV15 | - | TGTGCCACCAACGCATCGAGAGGCCTTAACTATGGCTACACCTTC | CATNASRGLNYGYTF
TRBJ2-3 | TRBD2 | 17 | TRBV4-3 | - | TGCGCCAGCAGCCAAAACCCGACTAGCGGGGAACTTAATACGCAGTATTTT | CASSQNPTSGELNTQYF
TRBJ1-1 | TRBD1 | 16 | TRBV7-6 | - | TGTGCCAGCAGCCGCGCCGCGGCAGGGGGTCACACTGAAGCTTTCTTT | CASSRAAAGGHTEAFF
TRBJ2-7 | - | 12 | TRBV28 | few | TGTGCCAGCAGAAACAGGGGAGGCGAGCAGTACTTC | CASRNRGGEQYF
TRBJ1-4 | TRBD1 | 17 | TRBV7-2 | - | TGTGCCAGCAGCTTAACAGGGGGCTCGATTGCTGATGAAAAACTGTTTTTT | CASSLTGGSIADEKLFF
TRBJ2-3 | - | 15 | TRBV4-2 | once | TGTGCCAGCAGCCAAGGCCGGGACCCACTAGATACGCAGTATTTT | CASSQGRDPLDTQYF
TRBJ2-3 | - | 15 | TRBV29-1 | - | TGCAGCGTTGAAGATCTTGGGGCTGAAACAGATACGCAGTATTTT | CSVEDLGAETDTQYF
TRBJ2-3 | TRBD1 | 17 | TRBV18 | - | TGTGCCAGCTCACTTCAGAGACAGGGGGGTCCCACAGATACGCAGTATTTT | CASSLQRQGGPTDTQYF
TRBJ2-5 | - | 19 | TRBV4-2 | - | TGTGCCAGCAGCCAAGACATGGGGCTTACGGGAGCCGGCCGGGAGACCCAGTACTTC | CASSQDMGLTGAGRETQYF
TRBJ2-7 | - | 13 | TRBV28 | few | TGTGCCAGCACCCTTGACAGCTCCTACGAGCAGTACTTC | CASTLDSSYEQYF
TRBJ2-5 | - | 12 | TRBV6-2/TRBV6-3 | - | TGTGCCAGCAGTTACGCCACGGCGACCCAGTACTTC | CASSYATATQYF
TRBJ1-5 | - | 16 | TRBV7-2 | - | TGTGCCAGCAGCTTAGAAGGGGCTCCCGCTTTTCAGCCCCAGCATTTT | CASSLEGAPAFQPQHF